Listed below are T cell receptor beta chains from one sample, sequenced in a study of control samples from healthy donors and cancer patients. Using immunoSEQ multiplex PCR, the repertoire was profiled, and TCRdb retains in-frame clones only, with some absent. This table holds roughly 120,000 clones, 85% to 90% found once. The sample comprised PBMCs. The receptors come from a woman aged 45-65 years with colorectal cancer. CDR3s include the opening cysteine and the closing phenylalanine or tryptophan. A D gene is named only where the DNA matches it firmly. The size of a clone is reported for some rows only, either as once, few or many, or as a class for expanded clones.

TRBJ2-5,.,TRBV28,TRBD2,CASSLAGGQETQYF,TGTGCCAGCAGTTTAGCGGGAGGACAGGAGACCCAGTACTTC
TRBJ2-3,.,TRBV24-1,.,CATSEGAGTPTDTQYF,TGTGCCACCTCCGAAGGGGCTGGGACTCCCACAGATACGCAGTATTTT
TRBJ1-5,.,TRBV9,.,CASSGDLNQPQHF,TGTGCCAGCAGCGGGGACCTGAATCAGCCCCAGCATTTT
TRBJ2-5,.,TRBV7-7,.,CASSPKFKTGQETQYF,TGTGCCAGCAGCCCCAAATTCAAGACAGGTCAAGAGACCCAGTACTTC
TRBJ1-6,.,TRBV6-1,TRBD1,CASSEAWTGGGYNSPLHF,TGTGCCAGCAGTGAAGCCTGGACAGGGGGAGGCTATAATTCACCCCTCCACTTT
TRBJ2-3,.,TRBV30,.,CAWSVLTRTDTQYF,TGTGCCTGGAGTGTATTGACCCGCACAGATACGCAGTATTTT
TRBJ1-2,.,TRBV5-4,.,CASSFSRGSGGYTF,TGTGCCAGCAGCTTTAGTCGGGGATCCGGGGGCTACACCTTC
TRBJ2-1,.,TRBV20-1,.,CSASYNEQFF,TGCAGTGCTAGTTACAATGAGCAGTTCTTC
TRBJ2-2,.,TRBV29-1,TRBD1,CSVETRGRTGELFF,TGCAGCGTTGAAACCAGGGGGCGGACCGGGGAGCTGTTTTTT
TRBJ1-1,.,TRBV9,.,CASSVGSTGRVTEAFF,TGTGCCAGCAGCGTAGGGAGTACGGGACGGGTTACTGAAGCTTTCTTT
TRBJ1-5,.,TRBV19,TRBD1,CASSIQGAPGPQHF,TGTGCCAGTAGTATTCAGGGGGCACCCGGGCCCCAGCATTTT
TRBJ2-1,.,TRBV2,TRBD2,CASRLSGGGREQFF,TGTGCCAGCAGACTTAGCGGGGGGGGTAGGGAGCAGTTCTTC
TRBJ2-2,.,TRBV11-3,.,CASSPLTGQTGELFF,TGTGCCAGCAGTCCTCTGACAGGTCAGACCGGGGAGCTGTTTTTT
TRBJ2-7,few,TRBV6-1,.,CASSDVGGNYEQYF,TGTGCCAGCAGTGACGTAGGGGGAAACTACGAGCAGTACTTC
TRBJ1-2,once,TRBV3-1/TRBV3-2,.,CASSLTGDSGGYTF,TGTGCCAGCAGCCTAACCGGGGATTCCGGTGGCTACACCTTC
TRBJ1-6,.,TRBV7-6,.,CASSSPGRGGSPLHF,TGTGCCAGCAGCTCTCCGGGCCGGGGCGGTTCACCCCTCCACTTT
TRBJ1-1,.,TRBV7-3,TRBD1,CASSVSQGSTEAFF,TGTGCCAGCAGCGTTTCACAGGGGAGCACTGAAGCTTTCTTT
TRBJ2-5,.,TRBV10-2,.,CASSRGPKETQYF,TGCGCCAGCAGCAGGGGCCCCAAAGAGACCCAGTACTTC
TRBJ1-6,.,TRBV28,TRBD1,CASSSWTGGRNSPLHF,TGTGCCAGCAGCTCTTGGACAGGGGGTCGAAATTCACCCCTCCACTTT
TRBJ2-6,.,TRBV24-1,TRBD1,CATSEHGQGKISGANVLTF,TGTGCCACCAGTGAACATGGACAGGGGAAGATTTCTGGGGCCAACGTCCTGACTTTC
TRBJ1-3,once,TRBV6-5,TRBD1,CASSYEGALGNTIYF,TGTGCCAGCAGTTACGAGGGGGCGCTTGGAAACACCATATATTTT
TRBJ1-5,.,TRBV6-5,.,CASTPQRGWGQPQHF,TGTGCCAGCACCCCCCAACGGGGGTGGGGCCAGCCCCAGCATTTT
TRBJ2-2,.,TRBV5-6,.,CASSFGFSRELFF,TGTGCCAGCAGCTTTGGTTTTTCCCGGGAGCTGTTTTTT
TRBJ2-7,.,TRBV9,TRBD2,CASSVGLAGLDEQYF,TGTGCCAGCAGCGTAGGGCTAGCGGGACTGGACGAGCAGTACTTC
TRBJ2-2,.,TRBV7-8,.,CASSLEGVTGELFF,TGTGCCAGCAGCTTAGAAGGGGTCACCGGGGAGCTGTTTTTT
TRBJ2-1,.,TRBV4-1,TRBD2,CASSYASGGRASVPPWFF,TGCGCCAGCAGCTACGCGTCCGGCGGGAGGGCCTCGGTCCCCCCGTGGTTCTTC
TRBJ2-1,.,TRBV7-3,.,CASSLTATGSYNEQFF,TGTGCCAGCAGCTTAACGGCTACAGGGTCATACAATGAGCAGTTCTTC
TRBJ2-7,.,TRBV15,.,CATSRDLGTPDEQYF,TGTGCCACCAGCAGAGATTTGGGAACACCGGACGAGCAGTACTTC
TRBJ1-6,.,TRBV19,.,CASSMRPGIQGSPLHF,TGTGCCAGTAGTATGCGCCCAGGAATCCAGGGTTCACCCCTCCACTTT
TRBJ1-1,.,TRBV6-5,.,CASSYPVNTEAFF,TGTGCCAGCAGTTACCCAGTGAACACTGAAGCTTTCTTT
TRBJ2-1,.,TRBV11-3,.,CASSLGSSKTLTNEQFF,TGTGCCAGCAGCTTAGGGTCGTCCAAAACCTTAACGAATGAGCAGTTCTTC
TRBJ2-3,.,TRBV4-1,.,CASSQDLADTQYF,TGCGCCAGCAGCCAAGATTTGGCAGATACGCAGTATTTT
TRBJ1-5,.,TRBV18,.,CASSPAGSNQPQHF,TGTGCCAGCTCCCCAGCGGGGAGCAATCAGCCCCAGCATTTT
TRBJ1-5,few,TRBV19,.,CASSIAAPFNQPQHF,TGTGCCAGTAGTATAGCTGCACCTTTCAATCAGCCCCAGCATTTT
TRBJ1-5,.,TRBV7-4,.,CASPDPGNQPQHF,TGTGCCAGCCCAGACCCGGGCAATCAGCCCCAGCATTTT
TRBJ2-1,.,TRBV6-5,.,CATVYDEQFF,TGTGCCACCGTCTACGATGAGCAGTTCTTC
TRBJ2-5,once,TRBV5-4,.,CASSSPGAKETQYF,TGTGCCAGCAGCTCCCCAGGGGCTAAAGAGACCCAGTACTTC
TRBJ1-1,.,TRBV7-8,.,CASSLARAGLGDTEAFF,TGTGCCAGCAGCTTAGCCCGAGCAGGGCTTGGCGACACTGAAGCTTTCTTT
TRBJ1-2,.,TRBV19,.,CASSIDMTGGNYGYTF,TGTGCCAGTAGTATAGATATGACAGGAGGAAACTATGGCTACACCTTC
TRBJ2-7,once,TRBV7-9,.,CASSPQGRALYEQYF,TGTGCCAGCAGCCCCCAGGGCAGGGCTCTCTACGAGCAGTACTTC
TRBJ2-2,once,TRBV3-1/TRBV3-2,TRBD2,CASSQVAGDGELFF,TGTGCCAGCAGCCAAGTAGCGGGAGATGGGGAGCTGTTTTTT
TRBJ2-3,.,TRBV7-9,.,CASSSGNELTDTQYF,TGTGCCAGCAGCTCCGGGAACGAACTCACAGATACGCAGTATTTT
TRBJ2-3,.,TRBV27,.,CASSLSSDETWDTQYF,TGTGCCAGCAGTTTATCCAGCGATGAGACTTGGGATACGCAGTATTTT
TRBJ1-2,.,TRBV2,.,CASSPVTNYGYTF,TGTGCCAGCAGTCCGGTGACTAACTATGGCTACACCTTC
TRBJ1-1,.,TRBV5-1,.,CASSTAQGTEAFF,TGCGCCAGCAGCACGGCCCAGGGGACTGAAGCTTTCTTT
TRBJ1-1,once,TRBV29-1,.,CSVWEVAEAFF,TGCAGCGTCTGGGAGGTCGCTGAAGCTTTCTTT
TRBJ2-1,.,TRBV11-2,TRBD1,CASSSGQGGYNEQFF,TGTGCCAGCAGCTCTGGACAGGGTGGGTACAATGAGCAGTTCTTC
TRBJ2-5,.,TRBV21-1,.,CASSLPRDRGFRETQYF,TGTGCCAGCAGCCTCCCCCGGGACAGGGGTTTCCGGGAGACCCAGTACTTC
TRBJ1-5,.,TRBV2,.,CASSETGMSNQPQHF,TGTGCCAGCAGTGAGACCGGGATGAGCAATCAGCCCCAGCATTTT
TRBJ2-1,.,TRBV5-1,TRBD2,CASSLFSGNSYNEQFF,TGCGCCAGCAGCCTGTTTAGCGGGAATAGTTATAATGAGCAGTTCTTC
TRBJ2-7,once,TRBV30,.,CAWSFRGGSEQYF,TGTGCCTGGAGTTTTAGGGGGGGGTCCGAGCAGTACTTC
TRBJ2-2,.,TRBV2,.,CASSGGSGLRTGELFF,TGTGCCAGCAGTGGGGGGTCAGGGTTACGGACCGGGGAGCTGTTTTTT
TRBJ2-1,.,TRBV27,TRBD1,CASSPDRKVGHYGEQFF,TGTGCCAGCAGTCCGGACAGGAAAGTGGGCCATTATGGTGAGCAGTTCTTC
TRBJ2-5,.,TRBV9,TRBD2,CASSGRLAEETQYF,TGTGCCAGCAGCGGTAGGCTAGCGGAGGAGACCCAGTACTTC